Below are 14 T cell receptor beta chains sequenced from a single sample in a study of blood T cell repertoires in COVID-19. Using immunoSEQ multiplex PCR, the repertoire was profiled, and TCRdb retains in-frame clones only, with some absent. The sample shows more than 85,000 clones, about 89% of them seen only once. Sequences were obtained from peripheral blood. The receptors shown here come from a man in his fifties or sixties with acute or convalescent COVID-19.

The V and J genes are TRBV6-5 and TRBJ1-1; a possible D gene is TRBD1 (5 bases). The CDR3 consists of 13 residues. In germline, CDR1 is MNHEY, CDR2 SVGAGI. Trimming took 4 bases from V and 4 from J, leaving 10 bases between them. The CDR3 bases are TGTGCCAGCAGTTCTCAGGGAAGCACTGAAGCTTTCTTT. It codes for CASSSQGSTEAFF.

As concerns this clone: The same CDR3 also results from other DNA sequences found in this sample. The V and J genes are TRBV28 and TRBJ1-1, with 8 bases lining up with TRBD1. The ends lost 6 bases at V and 3 bases at J; junction bases unmatched: 0. Looked up from germline, CDR1 is MDHEN and CDR2 is SYDVKM. This CDR3 has 12 amino acids. The CDR3 sequence is CASRTGDTEAFF. The CDR3 DNA is TGTGCCAGCAGGACAGGGGACACTGAAGCTTTCTTT.

The rearrangement links TRBV30 to TRBJ1-3; 7 bases are a match to TRBD1. Germline assignment: CDR1 GTSNPN and CDR2 SVGIG (reference sequence). V shed 5 bases and J 0 bases; nucleotides not matched to a gene: 4. This CDR3 contains 14 residues. The CDR3 protein is CAWRTGVSGNTIYF. In nucleotides, the CDR3 is TGTGCCTGGCGTACAGGGGTCTCTGGAAACACCATATATTTT.

This clone was seen a single time. The rearrangement joins TRBV19 to TRBJ1-2, with TRBD1 identical over 8 bases. The V gene end was trimmed by 5 bases and the J gene end by 5 bases; junction bases not matched to a gene: 4. Per the germline V gene, CDR1 is LNHDA and CDR2 is SQIVND (reference sequence). This CDR3 has 13 residues. The CDR3, as DNA: TGTGCCAGTAGTCAGGACAGGGAATATGGCTACACCTTC. Its protein product is CASSQDREYGYTF.

This clone was detected a few times. The chain uses TRBV5-8 and TRBJ2-1; TRBD1 aligns across 7 bases. This CDR3 spans 15 amino acids. V trimming: 0 bases; J trimming: 6 bases; junction bases outside the gene matches: 6. Germline assignment: CDR1 SGHTS and CDR2 YDEGEE. CDR3 amino acids: CASSLGGGLTNEQFF. As DNA, the CDR3 is TGTGCCAGCAGCTTGGGAGGGGGCCTAACCAATGAGCAGTTCTTC. Full variable domain (remainder filled in from reference TRBV5-8 and TRBJ2-1): EAGVTQSPTHLIKTRGQQATLRCSPISGHTSVYWYQQALGLGLQFLLWYDEGEERNRGNFPPRFSGRQFPNYSSELNVNALELEDSALYLCASSLGGGLTNEQFFGPGTRLTVL.

The chain carries TRBV24-1 and TRBJ2-5, with 10 nucleotides matching TRBD1. Trimming took 1 base from V and 5 from J; bases not matched to a gene: 12. From germline, CDR1 is KGHDR and CDR2 SFDVKD. CDR3 size: 18 residues. The CDR3 protein is CATSDFPLSTGGEETQYF. The CDR3 DNA reads TGTGCCACCAGTGATTTTCCGTTATCGACAGGGGGCGAGGAGACCCAGTACTTC.

CDR3 coding DNA: TGTGCCAGCAGTTACTCTTCAGGGGGTAGCTACGAGCAGTACTTC. It encodes CASSYSSGGSYEQYF. J is TRBJ2-7 and V is TRBV6-6; 7 bases match TRBD1. The CDR3 consists of 15 residues. CDR1 is MNHNY, CDR2 SVGAGI, per germline (reference sequence). V lost 0 bases, J lost 3 bases, and 5 bases stayed unmatched.

The chain recombines TRBV19 with TRBJ1-1; 7 bases agree with TRBD1. The CDR3 has 14 residues. Germline V lookup: CDR1 LNHDA, CDR2 SQIVND (reference sequence). J was trimmed by 5 bases and V by 1 base; bases with no gene match: 4. Here the CDR3 DNA reads TGTGCCAGTAGTATAGGGGCAGGGGGGACTGAAGCTTTCTTT. It encodes CASSIGAGGTEAFF. Together with reference TRBV19 and TRBJ1-1, the CDR3 gives the full variable domain: DGGITQSPKYLFRKEGQNVTLSCEQNLNHDAMYWYRQDPGQGLRLIYYSQIVNDFQKGDIAEGYSVSREKKESFPLTVTSAQKNPTAFYLCASSIGAGGTEAFFGQGTRLTVV.

This chain connects TRBV6-1 to TRBJ1-3; no clear D. Germline values: CDR1 MNHNS, CDR2 SASEGT. Trimming pared 0 bases from V and 3 bases from J, leaving 9 bases between. The CDR3 is 15 residues long. This chain's CDR3 is CASSEARNFGNTIYF. DNA of the CDR3: TGTGCCAGCAGTGAAGCGCGGAACTTTGGAAACACCATATATTTT.

This chain links TRBV29-1 with TRBJ2-6; 9 bases map to TRBD1. V shed 6 bases, J shed 0 bases, and the junction held 3 bases outside the gene matches. The germline gives CDR1 SQVTM, CDR2 ANQGSEA. The CDR3 sequence is 15 residues long. The chain's CDR3 is CSVGTGSSGANVLTF. CDR3 coding DNA: TGCAGCGTCGGGACAGGGAGCTCTGGGGCCAACGTCCTGACTTTC.

This chain links TRBV24-1 with TRBJ2-1; TRBD2 matches 8 bases. V lost 0 bases, J lost 5 bases, and 11 bases stayed unmatched. The CDR3 covers 18 residues. Per the germline V gene, CDR1 is KGHDR and CDR2 is SFDVKD. CDR3 amino acids: CATSDLSPRAGVNNEQFF. For the CDR3, the DNA is TGTGCCACCAGTGATTTGAGCCCTCGAGCGGGAGTTAACAATGAGCAGTTCTTC.

V and J are TRBV18 and TRBJ1-6; 10 nucleotides line up with TRBD1. The CDR3 consists of 15 residues. CDR1 KGHSH and CDR2 LQKENI come from the germline V gene. Trimming removed 3 bases from V and 7 bases from J; junction bases left unmatched: 3. CDR3 nucleotides: TGTGCCAGCTCACCCGTGGGACAGGGGAATTCACCCCTCCACTTT. This gives the protein CASSPVGQGNSPLHF.

This rearrangement joins TRBV7-9 to TRBJ2-1, with D perhaps matching TRBD2 (6 bases). CDR1 is SEHNR and CDR2 is FQNEAQ in the germline V gene (reference sequence). The V and J ends lost 1 base and 16 bases respectively, with 17 bases between them. CDR3 length: 13 residues. CDR3: CASSLEMRGRVFF. The CDR3 DNA reads TGTGCCAGCAGCTTAGAAATGCGGGGCCGCGTTTTCTTC.

The rearrangement links TRBV6-1 to TRBJ2-7; 7 bases line up with TRBD2. The CDR3 extends over 15 amino acids. The V gene end was trimmed by 3 bases and the J gene end by 4 bases; junction bases not matched to a gene: 9. Germline V gene lookup returns CDR1 MNHNS and CDR2 SASEGT. CDR3 bases: TGTGCCAGCAGTGACCTACTAGCGAGCCCTTACGAGCAGTACTTC. Protein sequence: CASSDLLASPYEQYF.